One and the same sample provided the 11 T cell receptor beta chains below, sequenced in a study of blood T cell repertoires in COVID-19. Method: immunoSEQ multiplex PCR; TCRdb's copy keeps in-frame clones and lacks some. The sample lists approximately 69,000 clones, around 89% occurring once. The sequencing sample was made of peripheral blood. Source of these receptors: a man in his forties or fifties with acute or convalescent COVID-19.

The chain is built from TRBV5-4 and TRBJ1-4; D not resolved. Germline CDR1 SGHNT, CDR2 YYREEE (reference sequence). CDR3 length equals 14 residues. V was cut by 0 bases and J by 8 bases, with 11 bases left in between. CDR3 DNA sequence: TGTGCCAGCAGCTTGGGCCTGGCAGCGGAAAAACTGTTTTTT. Protein product: CASSLGLAAEKLFF.

The gene calls are TRBV25-1 and TRBJ2-7, with 8 bases aligning to TRBD2. In germline, CDR1 is MGHDK, CDR2 SYGVNS. The ends lost 3 bases at V and 0 bases at J; junction bases unmatched: 1. The CDR3 runs to 14 residues. CDR3 bases: TGTGCCAGCAGTGACAGCGGGAGCTCCTACGAGCAGTACTTC. Residues: CASSDSGSSYEQYF.

The J gene is TRBJ2-7, the V gene TRBV5-6; no firm D call. Germline CDR1 and CDR2: SGHDT and YYEEEE. The CDR3 is 11 residues long. V dropped 0 bases and J dropped 6 bases, with 4 bases sitting between them. The CDR3 region is CASSLAGEQYF. CDR3 DNA: TGTGCCAGCAGCTTGGCCGGCGAGCAGTACTTC. Full variable domain (remainder filled in from reference TRBV5-6 and TRBJ2-7): DAGVTQSPTHLIKTRGQQVTLRCSPKSGHDTVSWYQQALGQGPQFIFQYYEEEERQRGNFPDRFSGHQFPNYSSELNVNALLLGDSALYLCASSLAGEQYFGPGTRLTVT.

The chain recombines TRBV2 with TRBJ2-7, with 7 bases lining up with TRBD2. Germline assignment: CDR1 SNHLY and CDR2 FYNNEI. The length of the CDR3 is 13 residues. V was clipped by 5 bases and J by 2 bases; unmatched bases: 3. This CDR3 reads CASSLAEAYEQYF. The CDR3 DNA reads as TGTGCCAGCAGTCTAGCGGAAGCCTACGAGCAGTACTTC.

The gene calls are TRBV29-1 and TRBJ1-4, with TRBD1 as a possible D gene (6 bases). Deletions cut 5 bases from V and 0 bases from J, with 10 bases between. Germline-derived CDR1 and CDR2 are SQVTM and ANQGSEA. The CDR3 contains 14 residues. CDR3 amino acids: CSVSDRPTNEKLFF. CDR3 DNA sequence: TGCAGCGTTTCCGACAGGCCAACTAATGAAAAACTGTTTTTT.

The rearrangement uses TRBV18 and TRBJ2-1; TRBD2 matches 11 bases. The CDR3 has 18 amino acids. V was clipped by 3 bases and J by 1 base; unmatched bases: 8. CDR1 KGHSH and CDR2 LQKENI come from the germline V gene. The CDR3 coding sequence is TGTGCCAGCTCACCCGCGGGGCTAGCGGGAGGTTCCTACAATGAGCAGTTCTTC. As protein: CASSPAGLAGGSYNEQFF. The full variable domain, its missing parts supplied by reference TRBV18 and TRBJ2-1, is NAGVMQNPRHLVRRRGQEARLRCSPMKGHSHVYWYRQLPEEGLKFMVYLQKENIIDESGMPKERFSAEFPKEGPSILRIQQVVRGDSAAYFCASSPAGLAGGSYNEQFFGPGTRLTVL.

DNA for the CDR3: TGTGCCAGCAGCTTGGAGGGACTTGGGGCCAACGTCCTGACTTTC. It codes for CASSLEGLGANVLTF. This chain links TRBV5-4 with TRBJ2-6, with D maybe TRBD2 (6 bases). This CDR3 region has 15 residues. V lost 0 bases to trimming and J lost 3 bases, with 7 bases between them. In germline, CDR1 is SGHNT, CDR2 YYREEE (reference sequence).

The genes are TRBV7-2 and TRBJ2-7; maybe TRBD2 (5 bases). Germline V gives CDR1 SGHTA, CDR2 FQGNSA. Trimming left V 3 bases short and J 1 base short, with 19 bases between. This CDR3 is 17 amino acids long. The DNA of the CDR3 is TGTGCCAGCAGCTTGGGTTATGGAACAGCGGCATCCTACGAGCAGTACTTC. Its translation is CASSLGYGTAASYEQYF.

This clone occurred once. The chain combines TRBV6-6 with TRBJ2-1, with a possible D match to TRBD1 (6 bases). The CDR3 loop spans 15 amino acids. The germline CDR1 and CDR2 sequences are MNHNY and SVGAGI (reference sequence). Deletions cut 6 bases from V and 10 bases from J, with 22 bases between. DNA for the CDR3: TGTGCCAGCAGGCACGGGACACTGGGGCTTAGGGAGCAGTTCTTC. Protein sequence: CASRHGTLGLREQFF.

As for this clone: The DNA is left out, because the CDR3 cannot be placed on it with certainty; the CDR3 is given as TCRdb lists it. This sequence joins TRBV19 and TRBJ1-5; the table gives TRBD1 as D, unverified against the DNA. CDR1 and CDR2 (germline): LNHDA, SQIVND (reference sequence). The CDR3 length equals 14 residues, ends included. CDR3 protein: CASTSGQGAQPQHF.

The chain couples TRBV10-3 to TRBJ1-2; 10 nucleotides align to TRBD1. The junction had 8 bases not matched to a gene; V was cut back by 8 bases and J by 2 bases. Germline-derived CDR1 and CDR2 are ENHRY and SYGVKD. The CDR3 covers 15 residues. In nucleotides, the CDR3 is TGTGCCATCGGTCCTGGACAGGGGGTAAACTATGGCTACACCTTC. Its protein is CAIGPGQGVNYGYTF.